Listed below are T cell receptor beta chains from one sample, sequenced in a study of blood T cell repertoires in COVID-19. Repertoires were generated with immunoSEQ multiplex PCR, while TCRdb's copy carries only in-frame clones and drops some. The data contain over 400,000 clones, roughly 89% of them singletons. The sample was peripheral blood. All receptors come from a woman in her 50s with COVID-19, enrolled during active disease. CDR3s include the opening cysteine and the closing phenylalanine or tryptophan.

>TRBV10-2|TRBJ2-7
CASSVASGGTSSYEQYF
>TRBV2|TRBJ2-2
CASSVGSDTGELFF
>TRBV30|TRBJ1-1
CAWSVRHLPNTEAFF
>TRBV9|TRBJ1-3
CASSALDRRNTIYF
>TRBV6-5|TRBJ1-5
CASRVTRGGPEPQHF
>TRBV7-2|TRBJ1-2
CASSLVGVSGFQSGYTF
>TRBV9|TRBJ2-6
CASSPFPELDYFSGANVLTF
>TRBV9|TRBJ1-1
CASSIRTGLRVVDTEAFF
>TRBV12-3/TRBV12-4|TRBJ1-1
CASRATVNTEAFF
>TRBV11-2|TRBJ1-1
CASSFGGTAEAFF
>TRBV6-6|TRBJ1-2
CASSNDGVNYGYTF
>TRBV28|TRBJ1-1
CASSFGPNEAFF
>TRBV3-1/TRBV3-2|TRBJ2-5
CASSHTNRGGLGETQYF
>TRBV5-1|TRBJ2-1
CASSLEPQGGEQFF
>TRBV28|TRBJ1-1
CASSPGGGIQAFF
>TRBV6-1|TRBJ1-5
CASSEALSGQPHSISNQPQHF
>TRBV30|TRBJ1-2
CAWSVIAGQGYTF
>TRBV30|TRBJ1-1
CAWGQGWTEAFF
>TRBV5-3|TRBJ1-5
CAPRPDRSNQPQHF
>TRBV30|TRBJ1-3
CAWSANPGDTIYF
>TRBV6-5|TRBJ1-2
CASGGLGVYGYTF
>TRBV28|TRBJ2-3
CASSTGTSGNTDTQYF
>TRBV11-3|TRBJ1-1
CASSPTGVRGTEAFF
>TRBV9|TRBJ2-3
CASSVDYRLRSTDTQYF